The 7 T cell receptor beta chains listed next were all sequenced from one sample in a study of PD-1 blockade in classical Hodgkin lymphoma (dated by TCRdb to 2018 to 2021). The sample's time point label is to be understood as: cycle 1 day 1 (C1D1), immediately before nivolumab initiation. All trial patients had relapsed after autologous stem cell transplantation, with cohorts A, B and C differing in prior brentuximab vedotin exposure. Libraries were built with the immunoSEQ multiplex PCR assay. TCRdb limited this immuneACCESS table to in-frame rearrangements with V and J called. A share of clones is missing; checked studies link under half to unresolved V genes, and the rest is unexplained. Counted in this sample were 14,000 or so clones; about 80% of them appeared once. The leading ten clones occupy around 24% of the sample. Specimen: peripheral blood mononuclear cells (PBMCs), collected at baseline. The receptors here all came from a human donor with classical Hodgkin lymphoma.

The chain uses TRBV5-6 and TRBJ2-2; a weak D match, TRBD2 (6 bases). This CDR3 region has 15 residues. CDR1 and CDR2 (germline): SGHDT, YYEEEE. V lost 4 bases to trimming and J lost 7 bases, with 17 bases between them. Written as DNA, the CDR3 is TGTGCCAGCAGCGAGACTAGGGGCGTCCACGGGGAGCTGTTTTTT. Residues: CASSETRGVHGELFF.

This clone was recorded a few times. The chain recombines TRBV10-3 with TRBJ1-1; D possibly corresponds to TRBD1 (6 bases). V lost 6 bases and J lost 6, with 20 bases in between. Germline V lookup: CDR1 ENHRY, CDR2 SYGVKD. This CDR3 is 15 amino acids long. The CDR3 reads CAISIVQGRRPEAFF. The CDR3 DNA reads TGTGCCATCAGCATAGTACAGGGACGGAGACCTGAAGCTTTCTTT.

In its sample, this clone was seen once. CDR3 sequence (DNA): TGTGCCAGCAGCTTCCCCCGAGTGGGGACTACCCGCCTCCTTAAAGAGACCCAGTACTTC. It yields the protein CASSFPRVGTTRLLKETQYF. The chain joins TRBV7-8 to TRBJ2-5; 7 positions agree with TRBD2. Unmatched junction bases numbered 22, after V lost 3 bases and J lost 3 bases. The CDR3 is 20 amino acids. Germline CDR1 reads SGHVS; CDR2 reads FQNEAQ.

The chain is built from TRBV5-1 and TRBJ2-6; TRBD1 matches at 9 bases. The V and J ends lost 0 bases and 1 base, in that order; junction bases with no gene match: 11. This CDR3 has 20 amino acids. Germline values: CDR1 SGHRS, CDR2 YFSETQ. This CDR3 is CASSLEFSGQGNSGANVLTF. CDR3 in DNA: TGCGCCAGCAGCTTGGAATTCTCGGGACAGGGAAATTCTGGGGCCAACGTCCTGACTTTC.

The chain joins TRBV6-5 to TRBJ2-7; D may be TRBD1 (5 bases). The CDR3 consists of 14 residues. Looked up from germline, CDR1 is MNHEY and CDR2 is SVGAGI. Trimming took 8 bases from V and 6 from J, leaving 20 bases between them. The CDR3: CASSPGRLKSEQYF. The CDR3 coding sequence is TGTGCCAGCTCCCCAGGGCGGCTTAAGTCCGAGCAGTACTTC.

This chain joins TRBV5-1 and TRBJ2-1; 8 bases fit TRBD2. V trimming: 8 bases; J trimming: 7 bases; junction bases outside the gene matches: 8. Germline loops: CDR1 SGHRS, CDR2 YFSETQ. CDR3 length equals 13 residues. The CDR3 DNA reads TGCGCCAGTAAACTAGCGGTGGTGAATGAGCAGTTCTTC. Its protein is CASKLAVVNEQFF.

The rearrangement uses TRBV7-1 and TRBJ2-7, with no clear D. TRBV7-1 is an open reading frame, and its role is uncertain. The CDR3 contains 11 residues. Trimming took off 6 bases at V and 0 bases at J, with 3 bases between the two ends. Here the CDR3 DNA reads TGTGCCAGCAGTCTCTCCTACGAGCAGTACTTC. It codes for CASSLSYEQYF.